This T cell receptor (beta chain) is from a study of CD8 T cells in ankylosing spondylitis. General observations from the study: Matched ankylosing spondylitis synovial fluid reportedly contained a significantly enriched population of disease-linked clones. Within peripheral blood, clones linked to disease were CD8+ and relatively rare.

V gave up 0 bases and J gave up 3 bases; unmatched junction bases: 10. Germline values: CDR1 SGHRS, CDR2 YFSETQ. This CDR3 is built from 18 residues. TCRdb re-derived calls from the 5' RACE reads in MiXCR, one entry per CDR3 protein. The repertoire holds under 250,000 distinct CDR3 sequences, with more than 25% as singletons. The table lists this clonotype with a few counts. What it binds is not known. The genes are TRBV5-1 and TRBJ2-3; 10 bases are shared with TRBD1. Material for sequencing was blood, either unsorted or a sorted T cell fraction (not recorded which). This sequence originates from a male donor with ankylosing spondylitis or in good health (not recorded which). The CDR3 bases are TGCGCCAGCAGCTTGGGCTGGGGACAGGGGAGTGGGACAGATACGCAGTATTTT. This translates into CASSLGWGQGSGTDTQYF.